This is a list of T cell receptor beta chains from one sample in a study of OX40 agonist ivuxolimab in advanced cancers. Data came from immunoSEQ multiplex PCR; TCRdb stores just in-frame clones and leaves some out. The repertoire has around 50,000 clones, 80% to 90% of them found once; the top ten carry about a tenth. Sequencing was performed on CD4+ or CD8+ T cells sorted from blood, taken in a trial of the OX40 agonist ivuxolimab. All receptors derive from an adult with an advanced solid tumor such as melanoma, head and neck, liver or kidney cancer. Both conserved end residues are part of each CDR3. D genes are given only for firm matches. Some rows mark clone size as missing; the rest say once, few, many or name a class of expanded clone.

>TRBJ2-7|NA|TRBV6-1|NA
TGTGCCAGCAGTGAGAACGCGGGTCCCTACGAGCAGTACTTC
CASSENAGPYEQYF
>TRBJ1-5|once|TRBV7-2|NA
TGTGCCAGCAGCTTAGGAGGGAGGAATCAGCCCCAGCATTTT
CASSLGGRNQPQHF
>TRBJ2-7|NA|TRBV2|NA
TGTGCCAGCATGATACAGGGTGTGCAGTACTTC
CASMIQGVQYF
>TRBJ2-7|NA|TRBV28|TRBD1
TGTGCCAGCAGCTCTGGACAGGCCCTCTTTTACGAGCAGTACTTC
CASSSGQALFYEQYF
>TRBJ1-1|few|TRBV7-9|NA
TGTGCCAGCAGTACGGAGAACACTGAAGCTTTCTTT
CASSTENTEAFF
>TRBJ1-5|NA|TRBV7-8|NA
TGTGCCAGCAGCTTAGAGGGGGGTGGCAATCAGCCCCAGCATTTT
CASSLEGGGNQPQHF
>TRBJ1-4|NA|TRBV7-9|TRBD1
TGTGCCAGCAGTTTCGTCCAGGGGGCTTGGGGGGAAAAACTGTTTTTT
CASSFVQGAWGEKLFF
>TRBJ1-1|NA|TRBV2|NA
TGTGCCAGCAGTGAATTCGTCGGGGTTACTGAAGCTTTCTTT
CASSEFVGVTEAFF
>TRBJ2-5|NA|TRBV19|NA
TGTGCCAGTAGTTTTGGGTTGGGCAACCAAGAGACCCAGTACTTC
CASSFGLGNQETQYF
>TRBJ2-4|NA|TRBV5-6|NA
TGTGCCAGCAGCTTGGCATTCGGGAACATTCAGTACTTC
CASSLAFGNIQYF
>TRBJ2-7|NA|TRBV7-2|TRBD1
TGTGCCAGCAGCGTAGAGACAGGGAGCTCCTACGAGCAGTACTTC
CASSVETGSSYEQYF
>TRBJ2-7|NA|TRBV28|TRBD2
TGTGCCAGCAGCCTCGTAGCGGGAACCTACGAGCAGTACTTC
CASSLVAGTYEQYF
>TRBJ2-7|NA|TRBV4-2|NA
TGTGCCACGGGAGCAGGGCCCACCTACGAGCAGTACTTC
CATGAGPTYEQYF
>TRBJ2-3|NA|TRBV5-8|TRBD2
TGTGCCAGCAGCTTGGCCCGAGGTAGCGGGAGTCCTAGCACAGATACGCAGTATTTT
CASSLARGSGSPSTDTQYF
>TRBJ2-1|NA|TRBV14|TRBD2
TGTGCCAGCAGCCAAGACCCTAGCGGGGTTAATGAGCAGTTCTTC
CASSQDPSGVNEQFF
>TRBJ2-7|NA|TRBV28|NA
TGTGCCAGCAGTGAAGGACCGTCCGCCTACGAGCAGTACTTC
CASSEGPSAYEQYF
>TRBJ1-5|once|TRBV16|NA
TGTGCCAGCAGCCAATCGAGAGATAGCAATCAGCCCCAGCATTTT
CASSQSRDSNQPQHF
>TRBJ1-1|NA|TRBV7-3|NA
TGTGCCAGCAGCTTAAATGGAAGGGGGAACACTGAAGCTTTCTTT
CASSLNGRGNTEAFF
>TRBJ1-4|NA|TRBV28|NA
TGTGCCAGCAATCTACCCGGGGAAAAACTGTTTTTT
CASNLPGEKLFF
>TRBJ2-2|NA|TRBV18|NA
TGTGCCAGCTCACCCAGGCCTGAAGCCGGGGAGCTGTTTTTT
CASSPRPEAGELFF
>TRBJ2-6|once|TRBV19|NA
TGTGCCAGTAGTATAGGCCGGCGCTCTGGGGCCAACGTCCTGACTTTC
CASSIGRRSGANVLTF
>TRBJ1-1|once|TRBV6-5|NA
TGTGCCAGCAGCCCGGGGAGGGGCTTGAACACTGAAGCTTTCTTT
CASSPGRGLNTEAFF
>TRBJ1-1|NA|TRBV6-5|NA
TGTGCCAGCAGAGCCCAGCGAAACACTGAAGCTTTCTTT
CASRAQRNTEAFF
>TRBJ2-1|NA|TRBV6-5|NA
TGTGCCAGCAGGCCCACAACCAGCTCCTACAATGAGCAGTTCTTC
CASRPTTSSYNEQFF
>TRBJ2-7|NA|TRBV4-3|NA
TGCGCCAGCAGCCAAGTCCGAGGGGGCTACGAGCAGTACTTC
CASSQVRGGYEQYF